The rows below give T cell receptor beta chains drawn from one sample of a study of T cells in localized non-small cell lung cancer. Clones were read by immunoSEQ multiplex PCR, and TCRdb kept only the in-frame ones, dropping some. The data hold 55,000 to 65,000 clones, with approximately 90% observed a single time. The sequencing here drew on peripheral blood, taken before any cancer treatment. The receptors derive from a man between 40 and 75 years old with stage I squamous cell lung carcinoma. CDR3s include the opening cysteine and the closing phenylalanine or tryptophan. Fields, in order: D gene, CDR3 length, J gene, V gene, clone size, CDR3 protein, CDR3 DNA. D genes are given only for firm matches. The size field is filled for only some rows; it gives once, few, many or a size class.

>.|13|TRBJ2-3|TRBV7-9|.
CASSSRGPDTQYF
TGTGCCAGCAGCTCCAGGGGTCCGGATACGCAGTATTTT
>.|13|TRBJ2-3|TRBV7-2|.
CASSRYWADTQYF
TGTGCCAGCAGTCGATACTGGGCAGATACGCAGTATTTT
>.|13|TRBJ1-6|TRBV7-3|.
CASSSTYNSPLHF
TGTGCCAGCAGCTCCACCTATAATTCACCCCTCCACTTT
>.|11|TRBJ2-1|TRBV20-1|.
CSARRTYEQFF
TGCAGTGCGCGGAGGACCTATGAGCAGTTCTTC
>.|15|TRBJ2-2|TRBV5-1|few
CASSLGSATAGELFF
TGCGCCAGCAGCTTGGGATCTGCGACGGCCGGGGAGCTGTTTTTT
>TRBD1|15|TRBJ2-7|TRBV6-6|.
CAASAPTGPSYEQYF
TGTGCCGCCTCGGCTCCGACAGGGCCCTCCTACGAGCAGTACTTC
>.|13|TRBJ1-2|TRBV6-1|.
CASSEGAGRGYTF
TGTGCCAGCAGTGAAGGGGCAGGGAGAGGCTACACCTTC
>TRBD2|13|TRBJ2-1|TRBV14|once
CASSLAGVNEQFF
TGTGCCAGCAGCCTAGCGGGAGTTAATGAGCAGTTCTTC
>TRBD1|17|TRBJ2-6|TRBV9|.
CASSGRQGAGGANVLTF
TGTGCCAGCAGCGGCCGACAGGGGGCGGGTGGGGCCAACGTCCTGACTTTC
>TRBD1|13|TRBJ2-7|TRBV19|.
CASSRDRVYEQYF
TGTGCCAGTAGCCGGGACAGGGTCTACGAGCAGTACTTC
>.|12|TRBJ2-3|TRBV29-1|.
CSVFAGTDTQYF
TGCAGCGTTTTTGCGGGCACAGATACGCAGTATTTT
>TRBD2|15|TRBJ2-1|TRBV6-6|.
CASSSRLAGGYEQFF
TGTGCCAGCAGTTCCAGACTAGCGGGGGGCTATGAGCAGTTCTTC
>TRBD2|14|TRBJ2-3|TRBV7-3|once
CASSSLAGGDTQYF
TGTGCCAGCAGCTCCTTAGCGGGAGGAGATACGCAGTATTTT
>.|15|TRBJ2-7|TRBV4-1|.
CASSLGIAEGHEQYF
TGCGCCAGCAGCCTCGGAATAGCGGAGGGGCACGAGCAGTACTTC
>.|16|TRBJ2-1|TRBV15|once
CATSRDRTGAYNEQFF
TGTGCCACCAGCAGAGATCGAACGGGTGCCTACAATGAGCAGTTCTTC
>.|13|TRBJ1-5|TRBV11-3|.
CASSRRVQGPQHF
TGTGCCAGCAGCCGACGCGTCCAGGGCCCCCAGCATTTT
>TRBD2|17|TRBJ2-3|TRBV4-2|.
CASSQDGTSGSTDTQYF
TGTGCCAGCAGCCAAGATGGGACTAGCGGGAGCACAGATACGCAGTATTTT
>TRBD2|16|TRBJ2-7|TRBV29-1|.
CSVHIRASGRKNEQYF
TGCAGCGTTCATATTCGGGCTAGCGGGAGGAAGAACGAGCAGTACTTC
>.|13|TRBJ1-1|TRBV30|.
CAWSWGRDTEAFF
TGTGCCTGGAGCTGGGGACGGGACACTGAAGCTTTCTTT
>TRBD2|21|TRBJ2-7|TRBV4-3|.
CASSQEIGVGLAGVKPHEQYF
TGCGCCAGCAGCCAAGAGATCGGCGTCGGGCTAGCGGGAGTCAAACCCCACGAGCAGTACTTC
>.|10|TRBJ2-7|TRBV20-1|.
CSAESGPQYF
TGCAGTGCAGAATCCGGGCCCCAGTACTTC
>TRBD1|14|TRBJ2-2|TRBV25-1|.
CASLGQMNTGELFF
TGTGCCAGCCTGGGACAGATGAACACCGGGGAGCTGTTTTTT
>TRBD1|15|TRBJ2-1|TRBV25-1|.
CASSEAGGGYNEQFF
TGTGCCAGCAGTGAAGCAGGGGGCGGGTACAATGAGCAGTTCTTC
>TRBD1|17|TRBJ1-5|TRBV19|.
CASSLFRDSYSNQPQHF
TGTGCCAGTAGCCTCTTCCGGGACAGCTATAGCAATCAGCCCCAGCATTTT
>.|13|TRBJ2-5|TRBV28|.
CASSLNGKETQYF
TGTGCCAGCAGTTTAAACGGAAAAGAGACCCAGTACTTC
>TRBD1|16|TRBJ1-2|TRBV19|.
CASSMRGTGARYGYTF
TGTGCCAGTAGTATGAGAGGGACAGGGGCGCGCTACGGCTACACCTTC
>.|12|TRBJ1-2|TRBV28|.
CASNLGWHGYTF
TGTGCCAGCAATCTGGGGTGGCATGGCTACACCTTC
>.|14|TRBJ2-4|TRBV6-5|.
CASSPGTIRNIQYF
TGTGCCAGCAGTCCCGGGACAATCAGAAACATTCAGTACTTC
>.|14|TRBJ2-7|TRBV9|once
CASSVQGGMYEQYF
TGTGCCAGCAGCGTCCAAGGGGGGATGTACGAGCAGTACTTC
>TRBD1|15|TRBJ2-7|TRBV23-1|.
CASSFEGGPGFGQYF
TGCGCCAGCAGCTTTGAAGGGGGCCCCGGGTTCGGGCAGTACTTC
>.|17|TRBJ2-5|TRBV14|.
CASSQDLGAGAGETQYF
TGTGCCAGCAGCCAAGATCTCGGAGCAGGAGCGGGAGAGACCCAGTACTTC
>TRBD2|15|TRBJ2-5|TRBV7-9|.
CASNYNGRSEETQYF
TGTGCCAGCAATTACAACGGGAGGTCAGAAGAGACCCAGTACTTC
>TRBD2|17|TRBJ2-5|TRBV30|.
CAWEPLAGGPWGETQYF
TGTGCCTGGGAACCTCTAGCGGGAGGGCCTTGGGGAGAGACCCAGTACTTC
>.|14|TRBJ1-5|TRBV4-1|.
CASSPPYRRQPQHF
TGCGCCAGCAGCCCACCTTATAGAAGGCAGCCCCAGCATTTT
>TRBD1|14|TRBJ1-1|TRBV28|.
CASSLERGRTEAFF
TGTGCCAGCAGTTTGGAAAGGGGGCGAACTGAAGCTTTCTTT
>.|14|TRBJ1-1|TRBV7-9|.
CASSSLGGRTEAFF
TGTGCCAGCAGCTCGTTGGGGGGAAGGACTGAAGCTTTCTTT
>TRBD1|14|TRBJ1-2|TRBV4-2|.
CASGRDRGNYGYTF
TGTGCCAGTGGCCGGGACAGGGGTAACTATGGCTACACCTTC
>.|13|TRBJ1-1|TRBV7-9|.
CASSLDSNTEAFF
TGTGCCAGCAGCTTAGACTCGAACACTGAAGCTTTCTTT
>.|14|TRBJ2-7|TRBV30|.
CAWIAGTLSDEQYF
TGTGCCTGGATCGCGGGGACTCTTTCCGACGAGCAGTACTTC
>.|15|TRBJ2-1|TRBV29-1|once
CSAPTMSSSYNEQFF
TGCAGCGCCCCTACGATGTCAAGCTCCTACAATGAGCAGTTCTTC
>.|18|TRBJ2-4|TRBV19|.
CASSIGPAPRGGENIQYF
TGTGCCAGTAGTATAGGTCCGGCACCCAGGGGAGGGGAAAACATTCAGTACTTC
>TRBD2|15|TRBJ2-3|TRBV18|.
CASSPGGSGTDTQYF
TGTGCCAGCTCACCAGGCGGGAGTGGCACAGATACGCAGTATTTT
>.|17|TRBJ1-3|TRBV28|.
CASGGAPGANSGNTIYF
TGTGCCAGCGGGGGCGCCCCGGGCGCCAACTCTGGAAACACCATATATTTT
>.|13|TRBJ2-3|TRBV11-3|once
CASSLGSTDTQYF
TGTGCCAGCAGCTTGGGGAGTACAGATACGCAGTATTTT
>.|14|TRBJ2-3|TRBV23-1|.
CASSPLGSTDTQYF
TGCGCCAGCAGTCCACTTGGGAGCACAGATACGCAGTATTTT
>.|17|TRBJ1-5|TRBV7-9|.
CASSPTQGSWSNQPQHF
TGTGCCAGCAGCCCGACGCAGGGTTCATGGAGCAATCAGCCCCAGCATTTT
>TRBD2|13|TRBJ2-5|TRBV9|.
CASSMGLAETQYF
TGTGCCAGCAGCATGGGACTAGCAGAGACCCAGTACTTC
>.|13|TRBJ2-7|TRBV19|few
CASSIVVSYEQYF
TGTGCCAGTAGTATAGTAGTAAGTTACGAGCAGTACTTC
>.|15|TRBJ2-1|TRBV7-3|.
CASSTTGTSDGEQFF
TGTGCCAGCAGCACCACCGGGACAAGCGACGGTGAGCAGTTCTTC
>.|15|TRBJ2-2|TRBV21-1|.
CASSSGSGKAGELFF
TGTGCCAGCAGCAGTGGGAGCGGGAAGGCCGGGGAGCTGTTTTTT
>.|12|TRBJ2-7|TRBV19|.
CASSGGLYEQYF
TGTGCCAGTTCCGGGGGCCTCTACGAGCAGTACTTC
>.|13|TRBJ2-3|TRBV7-2|.
CASSGTWVDTQYF
TGTGCCAGCAGCGGGACCTGGGTCGATACGCAGTATTTT
>TRBD1|14|TRBJ1-2|TRBV5-1|few
CASSILQGDGGYTF
TGCGCCAGCAGCATCTTACAGGGGGACGGAGGCTACACCTTC